This record covers a single T cell receptor (beta chain). This specimen comes from a study of PD-L1 blockade in urothelial cancer. The overall study: Patients initiated atezolizumab around 2014 at 1,200 mg intravenously every 3 weeks. Among blood samples, the median T cell count was some 140,000.

Indicated time point: peripheral blood 6 weeks after treatment start. Sequenced by immunoSEQ multiplex PCR; TCRdb stores in-frame clones only, minus some. The sample has about 110,000 clones; around 93% are singletons. The germline V gene encodes CDR1 MNHEY and CDR2 SMNVEV (reference sequence). CDR3 size: 15 residues. J was trimmed by 0 bases and V by 5 bases; bases with no gene match: 6. The V call is TRBV27, the J call TRBJ2-7, with 8 bases fitting TRBD2. The receptor was isolated from a man aged 60 to 75 with urothelial cancer. The material sequenced was PBMCs, taken around atezolizumab (anti-PD-L1) treatment. Here the CDR3 DNA reads TGTGCCAGCAGTCTCACTAGCGGTTTCTCCTACGAGCAGTACTTC. Amino acid sequence: CASSLTSGFSYEQYF.